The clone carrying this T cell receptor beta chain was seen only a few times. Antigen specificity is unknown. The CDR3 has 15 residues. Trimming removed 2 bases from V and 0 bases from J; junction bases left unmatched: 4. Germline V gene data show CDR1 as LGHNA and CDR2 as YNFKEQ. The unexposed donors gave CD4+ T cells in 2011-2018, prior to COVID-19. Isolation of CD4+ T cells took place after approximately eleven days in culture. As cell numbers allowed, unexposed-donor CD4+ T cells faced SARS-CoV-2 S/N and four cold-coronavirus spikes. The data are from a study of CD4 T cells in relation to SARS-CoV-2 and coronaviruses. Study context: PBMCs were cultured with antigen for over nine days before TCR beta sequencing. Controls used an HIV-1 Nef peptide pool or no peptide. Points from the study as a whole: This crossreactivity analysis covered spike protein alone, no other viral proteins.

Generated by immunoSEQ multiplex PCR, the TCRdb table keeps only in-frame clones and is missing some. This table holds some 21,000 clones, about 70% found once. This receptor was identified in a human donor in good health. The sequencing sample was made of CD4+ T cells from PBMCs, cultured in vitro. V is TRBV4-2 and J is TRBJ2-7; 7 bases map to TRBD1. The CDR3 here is CASSQQQGTSYEQYF. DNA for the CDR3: TGTGCCAGCAGCCAACAACAGGGGACCTCCTACGAGCAGTACTTC.